These T cell receptor beta chains were read from a single sample in a study of blood T cell repertoires in COVID-19. The method was immunoSEQ multiplex PCR; TCRdb's version includes in-frame clones alone and lacks a portion of them. The sample shows about 21,000 clones, approximately 85% of them seen only once. Sequences were obtained from peripheral blood. These receptors originate from an elderly man with acute or convalescent COVID-19. Each CDR3 is given with its conserved first and last residue. The D gene is left open where the match is weak. Clone size is given for some rows only: seen once, a few or many times, or a class if the clone is expanded.

TRBV7-2,TRBJ2-5,TRBD2,.,TGTGCCAGCAGAATCCCACTAGCGGGGGCCGAGACCCAGTACTTC,CASRIPLAGAETQYF
TRBV28,TRBJ2-7,TRBD1,.,TGTGCCAGCAGCGTTGGACAGGGCGTTCTTGTCTACGAGCAGTACTTC,CASSVGQGVLVYEQYF
TRBV27,TRBJ1-4,.,.,TGTGCCAGCAGTTTAGGCCCCGGGAACAATGAAAAACTGTTTTTT,CASSLGPGNNEKLFF
TRBV28,TRBJ2-7,TRBD1,.,TGTGCCAGCAGTGGGGGGGACAGGGGGTTTTACGAGCAGTACTTC,CASSGGDRGFYEQYF
TRBV11-3,TRBJ2-3,TRBD2,.,TGTGCCAGCAGCTCAAGGGGTAGCGGGGGGACAGATACGCAGTATTTT,CASSSRGSGGTDTQYF
TRBV5-4,TRBJ2-1,.,few,TGTGCCAGCAGCCGTCCTACAGGGGAGGCCTACAATGAGCAGTTCTTC,CASSRPTGEAYNEQFF
TRBV19,TRBJ2-7,TRBD1,.,TGTGCCAGTACCCAGAACCCGGGACAGGTCTACGAGCAGTACTTC,CASTQNPGQVYEQYF
TRBV6-2/TRBV6-3,TRBJ1-2,TRBD1,.,TGTGCCAGCAGTCTCCAGGGGGCGTCTCGAGATGGCTACACCTTC,CASSLQGASRDGYTF
TRBV7-2,TRBJ1-2,.,.,TGTGCCAGCAGCAAAGTGGGGGGATATGGCTACACCTTC,CASSKVGGYGYTF
TRBV5-4,TRBJ2-5,.,.,TGTGCCAGCAGCTTGGATCACAGACGGGAGACCCAGTACTTC,CASSLDHRRETQYF
TRBV7-3,TRBJ1-1,TRBD1,.,TGTGCCAGCAGCTTGAATAGTGTTGGAGGGGGCACGCCAGCTTTCTTT,CASSLNSVGGGTPAFF
TRBV6-5,TRBJ1-2,TRBD1,.,TGTGCCAGCAGTTCCATACACCAGGGGGCGAACTATGGCTACACCTTC,CASSSIHQGANYGYTF
TRBV7-2,TRBJ2-5,TRBD1,few,TGTGCCAGCAGATTGACAGGGGTGGTATCAGGAGAGACCCAGTACTTC,CASRLTGVVSGETQYF
TRBV11-2,TRBJ2-7,TRBD2,few,TGTGCCAGCAGCTTAGGTGGACGGACTAGCGAGCAGTACTTC,CASSLGGRTSEQYF
TRBV19,TRBJ1-1,.,.,TGTGCCAGTGGAAGTGTTGACAGGCGTGAAGCTTTCTTT,CASGSVDRREAFF
TRBV7-9,TRBJ1-5,TRBD1,.,TGTGCCAGCAGCTCCGGACAGGGGTATAGGCAGCCCCAGCATTTT,CASSSGQGYRQPQHF
TRBV28,TRBJ1-2,.,.,TGTGCCAGCAGTCTGTTAGGAGGGTATGGCTACACCTTC,CASSLLGGYGYTF
TRBV24-1,TRBJ1-5,.,.,TGTGCCACCAGTGAAAACTATAGCAATCAGCCCCAGCATTTT,CATSENYSNQPQHF
TRBV27,TRBJ1-3,.,.,TGTGCCAGCACTCCGCCTGGACAAGCAGGAAACACCATATATTTT,CASTPPGQAGNTIYF
TRBV6-5,TRBJ1-6,.,once,TGTGCCAGCAGTTACTCGGAGAGCTCCTATAATTCACCCCTCCACTTT,CASSYSESSYNSPLHF
TRBV27,TRBJ1-2,.,.,TGTGCCAGCCGCTTCTCCTGGCAGAATCACTATGGCTACACCTTC,CASRFSWQNHYGYTF
TRBV5-1,TRBJ1-3,TRBD1,few,TGCGCCAGCAGTGACAGGGTCTCTGGAAACACCATATATTTT,CASSDRVSGNTIYF
TRBV28,TRBJ1-2,TRBD1,.,TGTGCCAGCAAAGCCACAATGGGACAGAACTATGGCTACACCTTC,CASKATMGQNYGYTF
TRBV2,TRBJ1-1,TRBD1,.,TGTGCCAGCAGTGCTGGGACAGGGACAGAAGCTTTCTTT,CASSAGTGTEAFF
TRBV15,TRBJ2-7,TRBD2,.,TGTGCCACCAGACCAGGGAGGGGTAGTTTGTACGAGCAGTACTTC,CATRPGRGSLYEQYF
TRBV6-6,TRBJ2-2,.,.,TGTGCCAGCAGTCACAGGGAAACCGGGGAGCTGTTTTTT,CASSHRETGELFF
TRBV20-1,TRBJ2-7,.,.,TGCAGTGCTAGAGATGGGCCAGAGCAGTACTTC,CSARDGPEQYF
TRBV19,TRBJ1-1,TRBD1,.,TGTGCCAGTAGTATAAAGGGCCAGGGGGCTGAAGCTTTCTTT,CASSIKGQGAEAFF
TRBV4-2,TRBJ2-7,TRBD2,once,TGTGCCAGCAGAAGGGATCGGACTAGTTCCCACGAGCAGTACTTC,CASRRDRTSSHEQYF
TRBV7-2,TRBJ1-2,.,.,TGTGCCACCGCGTTTGGGAAGGGGTATGGCTACACCTTC,CATAFGKGYGYTF
TRBV12-3/TRBV12-4,TRBJ1-5,.,.,TGTGCCAGCGCAGACAGCGAGAATCAGCCCCAGCATTTT,CASADSENQPQHF
TRBV18,TRBJ1-2,TRBD1,.,TGTGCCAGCTCACCACTGGGGACAGGGGTCGGCTATGGCTACACCTTC,CASSPLGTGVGYGYTF
TRBV7-9,TRBJ2-1,TRBD1,.,TGTGCCAGCAGCTTAGGACAGGGATCCAGACCGGAGCAGTTCTTC,CASSLGQGSRPEQFF
TRBV6-2/TRBV6-3,TRBJ2-7,.,.,TGTGCCAGCAGCCGAGCCGGGACACATAGCTACGAGCAGTACTTC,CASSRAGTHSYEQYF
TRBV5-1,TRBJ1-5,.,.,TGCGCCAGCAGCTTGACGGGATTGGAGCCCCAGCATTTT,CASSLTGLEPQHF
TRBV9,TRBJ1-2,.,.,TGTGCCAGCAGCCTGGGGACTCTGGGAAACTATGGCTACACCTTC,CASSLGTLGNYGYTF
TRBV9,TRBJ2-7,.,.,TGTGCCAGCAGCCCCTATGCGGGTTCCTACGAGCAGTACTTC,CASSPYAGSYEQYF